This T cell receptor (beta chain) was obtained from a study of CD8+CD57+ T cells in acquired aplastic anemia. Looking at the study overall: Sorted cells (CD4+ and CD8+) yielded DNA amounts that averaged about 3.1 ug. CD4+ cells from healthy donors averaged about 10 million reads.

TCR beta VDJ and CDR3 profiles were obtained from a genomic DNA template. Via MiXCR, TCRdb re-called the reads, giving one row per CDR3 protein. This table has about 170,000 distinct CDR3 sequences, 63% appearing once. Study outcomes and limitations: Patients and healthy controls showed no significant CD8+ Simpson's diversity difference. Patients had around 30 CD8+ CDR3 sequences in common with controls (the shared set).

The CDR3 contains 14 residues. V lost 8 bases and J lost 3; bases outside the gene matches: 3. Looked up from germline, CDR1 is LNHNV and CDR2 is YYDKDF (reference sequence). Comments on this clonotype: Its target is not known.

J is TRBJ2-7 and V is TRBV15; 14 nucleotides match TRBD2. The sample consisted of sorted CD4+, CD8+, or CD8+CD57+ T cells (not recorded which) from PBMCs. The sequence was obtained from a human donor in good health. In DNA form, the CDR3 reads TGTGCCACCCGACTAGCGGGAGGGGGCTACGAGCAGTACTTC. This encodes CATRLAGGGYEQYF. Full variable domain (remainder filled in from reference TRBV15 and TRBJ2-7): DAMVIQNPRYQVTQFGKPVTLSCSQTLNHNVMYWYQQKSSQAPKLLFHYYDKDFNNEADTPDNFQSRRPNTSFCFLDIRSPGLGDTAMYLCATRLAGGGYEQYFGPGTRLTVT.